The clone carrying this T cell receptor (beta chain) was observed a few times. The antigen is undetermined. The assay was immunoSEQ multiplex PCR, and TCRdb's table has in-frame clones only and misses some. The sample shows approximately 10,000 clones, almost 65% of them seen only once. V was clipped by 4 bases and J by 1 base, with 5 bases between them. Germline loops: CDR1 ENHRY, CDR2 SYGVKD. There are 13 residues in the CDR3. The data were obtained in a study of early stage breast cancer tumors. Whole-study context: ER+/PR+/HER2- status applied to about 80% of the 16 invasive breast tumors.

General observations from the study: Tumors had roughly 2.4-fold higher T cell density and higher clonality than adjacent normal breast tissue.

Sequenced: breast tumor tissue. The chain links TRBV10-3 to TRBJ1-5, with D unresolved. The receptor's source is a person aged 60 to 70 with breast cancer. CDR3 sequence (DNA): TGTGCCATCAGTGTGGAGAGCAATCAGCCCCAGCATTTT. Encoded protein: CAISVESNQPQHF.